Many counts were recorded for the clone carrying this T cell receptor (beta chain). Its antigen is unidentified. CDR3 length: 19 residues. From germline, CDR1 is ENHRY and CDR2 SYGVKD. Trimming took 4 bases from V and 4 from J; bases not matched to a gene: 17. RNA transcripts served as the template for amplifying TCR beta CDR3 regions. The primer set for the first-round RT-PCR of the TCR CDR3 was HTBI. From the multiplex PCR reads, TCRdb called clonotypes with MiXCR, one entry per CDR3 protein. The data contain approximately 430,000 distinct CDR3 sequences, about 15% of them seen just once; the ten biggest clones take up around 7.7%. This record comes from a study of T cells in Graves' hyperthyroidism and ophthalmopathy. Study-level points and caveats: Using 13 V-J features, a model discriminated ophthalmopathy from stable hyperthyroidism. Ophthalmopathy was predicted by the model a median of approximately 6 months ahead of onset.

The material sequenced was blood. The chain recombines TRBV10-3 with TRBJ1-3; 9 bases line up with TRBD1. This clonotype was sampled from a woman between 18 and 30 years old with Graves' hyperthyroidism. CDR3 in amino acids: CAISVQGTGKGLIGNTIYF. The DNA for the CDR3 is TGTGCCATCAGTGTCCAAGGGACAGGGAAAGGGTTGATCGGAAACACCATATATTTT.